The sequence of this T cell receptor (beta chain) was determined in a study of shared clonotypes between healthy human individuals. Terminally differentiated effector memory CD45RA+ cells were left out of the naive CD8 fraction, which was CD45RO-negative and positively selected for CCR7. The table came from immunoSEQ multiplex PCR; TCRdb's copy has only in-frame clones and leaves some out. The sample contains about 2 million clones, about 95% of which appear only once. This clone was found once. The CDR3 sequence is 12 residues long. CDR1 is WNHNN and CDR2 is SYGVQD in the germline V gene (reference sequence). Trimming took off 11 bases at V and 3 bases at J, with 14 bases between the two ends.

The sequenced sample consisted of naive CD8+ T cells sorted from blood. The chain recombines TRBV10-1 with TRBJ2-7, with a weak D call TRBD1 (6 bases). The receptor comes from a man between 18 and 35 years old in good health. The CDR3 here is CAPPRGCYEQYF. The CDR3 region has the DNA TGCGCCCCCCCCAGGGGATGCTACGAGCAGTACTTC.